A single TCR beta chain is shown here with its context. This sample stems from a study of blood T cell repertoires in COVID-19. About the research overall: There were acute and convalescent COVID-19 samples, and they came from the United States, Italy and Spain. PBMCs, B-cell-depleted T cells, or T cells were the source of the cDNA or gDNA that made up the material.

Study processing details: Reference gene primer amplification in the assay estimated nucleated cell counts. Profiled with immunoSEQ multiplex PCR; TCRdb holds only in-frame clones, not every one. V, J and clone size are taken as reported in that table, and D and trimming were inferred from the DNA itself. The sample has 250,000 to 300,000 clones, 88% seen once. The Seattle patients, enrolled during active infection, were followed longitudinally. V lost 5 bases and J lost 1; bases outside the gene matches: 6. Per the germline V gene, CDR1 is SGHRS and CDR2 is YFSETQ. This CDR3 has 15 residues. The TCR originated in a woman younger than 45 with COVID-19, enrolled during active disease. Sequencing used peripheral blood. V usage is TRBV5-1 and J usage is TRBJ1-1, with 9 bases that match TRBD1. This CDR3 is CASSRRDRANTEAFF. CDR3 sequence (DNA): TGCGCCAGCAGTCGCAGGGACAGGGCGAACACTGAAGCTTTCTTT.